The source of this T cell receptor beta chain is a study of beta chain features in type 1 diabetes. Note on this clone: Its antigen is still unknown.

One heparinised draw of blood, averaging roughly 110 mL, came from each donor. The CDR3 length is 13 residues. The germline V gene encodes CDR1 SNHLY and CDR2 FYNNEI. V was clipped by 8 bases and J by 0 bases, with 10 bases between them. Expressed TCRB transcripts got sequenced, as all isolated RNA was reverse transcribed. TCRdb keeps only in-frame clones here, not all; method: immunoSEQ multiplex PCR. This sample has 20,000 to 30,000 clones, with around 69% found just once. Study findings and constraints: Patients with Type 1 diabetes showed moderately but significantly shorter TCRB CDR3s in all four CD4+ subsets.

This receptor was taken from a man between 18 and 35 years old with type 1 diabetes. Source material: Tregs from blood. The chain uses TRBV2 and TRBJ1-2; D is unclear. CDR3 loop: CASVEPTNYGYTF. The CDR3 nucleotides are TGTGCCAGCGTGGAGCCGACTAACTATGGCTACACCTTC.